A selection of T cell receptor beta chains follows, all from one sample in a study of vaccination effects on CD4 cells after COVID-19. What these receptors recognize is not known. Using immunoSEQ multiplex PCR, the repertoire was profiled, and TCRdb retains in-frame clones only, with some absent. The sample lists about 38,000 clones, roughly 70% seen once, with about 22% in the top ten. The starting material was CD4+ T cells from PBMCs cultured with SARS-CoV-2 spike peptides, obtained before COVID-19 vaccination. Receptors were obtained from a human donor who received a COVID-19 vaccine. Both conserved end residues are part of each CDR3. The order of the fields is D gene, J gene, V gene, clone size, CDR3 DNA, CDR3 protein. The D gene is left open where the match is weak. Not every row has a clone size; where given, it reads once, few, many or a size class.

- TRBJ2-5 TRBV3-1/TRBV3-2 - TGTGCCAGCAGCCCGGGCCGGGTACGGCAAGAGACCCAGTACTTC CASSPGRVRQETQYF
- TRBJ2-1 TRBV19 - TGTGCCAGTAGTCCGGAGGGACATCGAATTTCCTACAATGAGCAGTTCTTC CASSPEGHRISYNEQFF
TRBD1 TRBJ1-2 TRBV18 large TGTGCCAGCTCACCAACCGGGACAGGGGGATATGGCTACACCTTC CASSPTGTGGYGYTF
TRBD1 TRBJ2-3 TRBV3-1/TRBV3-2 - TGTGCCAGCAGCCAAAAGGACAGGGAGGCAACAGATACGCAGTATTTT CASSQKDREATDTQYF
TRBD1 TRBJ1-5 TRBV2 - TGTGCCAGCAACCTTTTAGGGGGCTTGGGCAATCAGCCCCAGCATTTT CASNLLGGLGNQPQHF
TRBD2 TRBJ2-7 TRBV28 - TGTGCCAGCAGTCCTCCGGGGGAACTAGCGGGAGGAACAGGAGAGCAGTACTTC CASSPPGELAGGTGEQYF
- TRBJ1-1 TRBV5-1 - TGCGCCAGCAGCTTGGCCAAGGGAGGGACTGAAGCTTTCTTT CASSLAKGGTEAFF
- TRBJ1-1 TRBV7-8 few TGTGCCAGCAGCTACAAATCGGTGAACACTGAAGCTTTCTTT CASSYKSVNTEAFF
- TRBJ2-1 TRBV5-1 - TGCGCCAGCAGCCTACAGAATGAGCAGTTCTTC CASSLQNEQFF
- TRBJ2-7 TRBV15 once TGTGCCACCAGGGCTCAGACCGGGGATAGGGGCGAGCAGTACTTC CATRAQTGDRGEQYF
- TRBJ1-4 TRBV5-8 - TGTGCCAGCAGCTGGAATGAAAAACTGTTTTTT CASSWNEKLFF
- TRBJ1-1 TRBV29-1 few TGCAGCGTTGAAGATCGAAGGTCCGTGGCATCTGAAGCTTTCTTT CSVEDRRSVASEAFF
TRBD2 TRBJ2-5 TRBV4-1 - TGCGCCAGCAGCCTGGGACTAGCGGGAGGAATGGAGACCCAGTACTTC CASSLGLAGGMETQYF